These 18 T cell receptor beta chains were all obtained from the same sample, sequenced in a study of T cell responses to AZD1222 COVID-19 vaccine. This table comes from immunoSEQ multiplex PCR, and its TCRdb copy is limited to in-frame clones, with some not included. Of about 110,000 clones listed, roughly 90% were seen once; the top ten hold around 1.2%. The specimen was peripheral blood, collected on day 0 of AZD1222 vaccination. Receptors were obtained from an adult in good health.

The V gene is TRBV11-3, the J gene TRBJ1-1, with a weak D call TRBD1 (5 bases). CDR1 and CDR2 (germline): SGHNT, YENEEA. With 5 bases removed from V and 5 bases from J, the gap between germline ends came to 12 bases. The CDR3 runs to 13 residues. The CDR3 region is CASSLGRATEAFF. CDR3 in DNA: TGTGCCAGCAGCCTGGGACGTGCAACTGAAGCTTTCTTT.

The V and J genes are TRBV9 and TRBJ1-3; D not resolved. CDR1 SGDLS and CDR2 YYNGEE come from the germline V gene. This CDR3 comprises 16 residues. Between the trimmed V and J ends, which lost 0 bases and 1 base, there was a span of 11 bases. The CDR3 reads CASSVAIQNSGNTIYF. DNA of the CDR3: TGTGCCAGCAGCGTAGCTATACAGAATTCTGGAAACACCATATATTTT.

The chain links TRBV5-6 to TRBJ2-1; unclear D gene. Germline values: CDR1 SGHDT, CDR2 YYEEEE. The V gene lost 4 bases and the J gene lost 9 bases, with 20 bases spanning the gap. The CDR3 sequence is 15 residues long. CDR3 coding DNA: TGTGCCAGCAGCCGAATATCCACCTTGGTAGGTGAGCAGTTCTTC. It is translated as CASSRISTLVGEQFF.

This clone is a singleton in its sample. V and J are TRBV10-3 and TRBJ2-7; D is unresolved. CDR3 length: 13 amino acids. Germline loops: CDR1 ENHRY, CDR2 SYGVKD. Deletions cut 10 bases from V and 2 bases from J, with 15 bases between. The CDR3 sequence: CASSVAGPYEQYF. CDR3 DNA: TGTGCCAGCTCTGTGGCAGGCCCCTACGAGCAGTACTTC.

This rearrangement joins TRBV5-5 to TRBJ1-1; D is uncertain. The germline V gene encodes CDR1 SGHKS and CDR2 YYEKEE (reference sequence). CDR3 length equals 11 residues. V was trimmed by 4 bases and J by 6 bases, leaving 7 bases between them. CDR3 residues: CASSLRAEAFF. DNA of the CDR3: TGTGCCAGCAGCCTCCGGGCTGAAGCTTTCTTT.

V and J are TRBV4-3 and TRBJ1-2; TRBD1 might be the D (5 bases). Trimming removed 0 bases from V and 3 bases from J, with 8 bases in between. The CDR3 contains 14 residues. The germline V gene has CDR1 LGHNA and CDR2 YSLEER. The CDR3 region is CASSQDREYYGYTF. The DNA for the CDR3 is TGCGCCAGCAGCCAAGACAGGGAGTACTATGGCTACACCTTC.

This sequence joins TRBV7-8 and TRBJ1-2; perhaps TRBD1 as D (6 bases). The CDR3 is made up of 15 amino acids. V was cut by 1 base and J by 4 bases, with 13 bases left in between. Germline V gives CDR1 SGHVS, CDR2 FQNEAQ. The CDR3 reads CASSLGGGRVYGYTF. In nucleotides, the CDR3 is TGTGCCAGCAGCTTAGGGGGGGGCAGGGTCTATGGCTACACCTTC.

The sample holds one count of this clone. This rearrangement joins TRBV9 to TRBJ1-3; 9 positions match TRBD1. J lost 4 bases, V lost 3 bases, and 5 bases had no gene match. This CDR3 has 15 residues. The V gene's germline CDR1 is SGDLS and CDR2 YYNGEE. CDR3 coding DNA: TGTGCCAGCAGCGCACAGGGGGCAGGGGGAAACACCATATATTTT. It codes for CASSAQGAGGNTIYF.

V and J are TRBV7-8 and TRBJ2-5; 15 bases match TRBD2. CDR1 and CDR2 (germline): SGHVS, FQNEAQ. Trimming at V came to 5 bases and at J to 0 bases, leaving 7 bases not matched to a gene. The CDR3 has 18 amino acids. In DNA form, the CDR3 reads TGTGCCAGCAGCCCCGCGGGACTAGCGGGAGGTTACCAAGAGACCCAGTACTTC. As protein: CASSPAGLAGGYQETQYF.

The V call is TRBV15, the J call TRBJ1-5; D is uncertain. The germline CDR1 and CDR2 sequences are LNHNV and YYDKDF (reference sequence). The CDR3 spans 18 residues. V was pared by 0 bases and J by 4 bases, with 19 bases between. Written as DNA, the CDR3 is TGTGCCACCAGCAGAGAATCCAATACGGGGTCTGGTAATCAGCCCCAGCATTTT. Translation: CATSRESNTGSGNQPQHF.

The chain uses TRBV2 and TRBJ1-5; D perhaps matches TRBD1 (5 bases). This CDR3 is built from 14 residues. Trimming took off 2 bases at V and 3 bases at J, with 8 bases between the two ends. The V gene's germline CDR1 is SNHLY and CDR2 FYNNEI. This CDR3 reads CASSEQGPNQPQHF. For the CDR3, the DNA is TGTGCCAGCAGTGAACAGGGTCCCAATCAGCCCCAGCATTTT.

CDR3 region: CASSVTGGALDEQFF. The CDR3 DNA is TGTGCCAGCAGCGTCACCGGGGGGGCATTGGATGAGCAGTTCTTC. The chain couples TRBV9 to TRBJ2-1; TRBD2 matches at 8 bases. The CDR3 is 15 amino acids. In germline, CDR1 is SGDLS, CDR2 YYNGEE. V was pared by 2 bases and J by 8 bases, with 9 bases of the junction left unmatched.

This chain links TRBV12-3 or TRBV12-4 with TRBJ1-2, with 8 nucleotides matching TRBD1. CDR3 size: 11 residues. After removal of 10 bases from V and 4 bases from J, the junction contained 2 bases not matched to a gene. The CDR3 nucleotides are TGTGCCACTACAGGGGGCTATGGCTACACCTTC. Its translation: CATTGGYGYTF.

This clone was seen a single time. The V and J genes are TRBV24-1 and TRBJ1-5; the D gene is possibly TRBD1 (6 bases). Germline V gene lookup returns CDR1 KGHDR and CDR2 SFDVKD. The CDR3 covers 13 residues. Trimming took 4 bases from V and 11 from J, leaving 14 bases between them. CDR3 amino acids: CATSDATGLAQHF. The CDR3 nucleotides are TGTGCCACCAGTGACGCGACAGGTTTGGCCCAGCATTTT.

The chain's CDR3 is CAWRTGLSSGNTIYF. The CDR3 nucleotides read TGTGCCTGGAGGACAGGGTTGAGCTCTGGAAACACCATATATTTT. The chain has TRBV30 and TRBJ1-3; 7 bases are shared with TRBD1. Trimming took 3 bases from V and 0 from J; bases not matched to a gene: 5. The CDR3 sequence is 15 residues long. CDR1 is GTSNPN, CDR2 SVGIG, per germline (reference sequence).

The chain's CDR3 is CASSPTGELNQPQHF. The DNA of the CDR3 is TGTGCCAGCTCACCAACAGGAGAACTTAATCAGCCCCAGCATTTT. The V call is TRBV18, the J call TRBJ1-5, with D possibly being TRBD1 (5 bases). Germline CDR1 and CDR2: KGHSH and LQKENI. V was trimmed by 2 bases and J by 4 bases, leaving 12 bases between them. The CDR3 is made up of 15 amino acids. Full variable domain (outside the CDR3, taken from reference TRBV18 and TRBJ1-5): NAGVMQNPRHLVRRRGQEARLRCSPMKGHSHVYWYRQLPEEGLKFMVYLQKENIIDESGMPKERFSAEFPKEGPSILRIQQVVRGDSAAYFCASSPTGELNQPQHFGDGTRLSIL.

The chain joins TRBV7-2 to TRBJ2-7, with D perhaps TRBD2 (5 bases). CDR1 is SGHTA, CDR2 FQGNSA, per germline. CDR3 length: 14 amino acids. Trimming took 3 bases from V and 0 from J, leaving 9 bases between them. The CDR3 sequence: CASSFQSGSYEQYF. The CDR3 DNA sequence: TGTGCCAGCAGCTTCCAAAGCGGCTCCTACGAGCAGTACTTC.

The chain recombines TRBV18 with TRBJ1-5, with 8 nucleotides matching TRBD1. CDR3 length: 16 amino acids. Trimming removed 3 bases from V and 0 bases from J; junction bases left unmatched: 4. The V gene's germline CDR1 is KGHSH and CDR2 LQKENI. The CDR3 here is CASSPGQGNSNQPQHF. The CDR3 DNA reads TGTGCCAGCTCACCTGGACAGGGCAATAGCAATCAGCCCCAGCATTTT.